One T cell receptor beta chain is described in this entry. No antigen is known for it. The data originate from a study of CD8 T cells in ankylosing spondylitis. Losses at the gene ends were 5 bases for V and 4 bases for J; bases not matched to a gene: 5. CDR1 is LGHDT and CDR2 is YNNKEL in the germline V gene (reference sequence). The CDR3 runs to 15 residues. Findings and limits, study-wide: Disease-linked clones were CD8+ and relatively rare in peripheral blood. What seemed typical of ankylosing spondylitis blood was a TCR beta motif built from roughly eight highly homologous variants. According to the report, clones linked to the disease were significantly enriched in matched synovial fluid samples taken from ankylosing spondylitis patients.

For TCR beta, libraries came from quantitative 5'-RACE with molecular barcodes. TCRdb redid the calling of the 5' RACE reads with MiXCR, one entry per CDR3 protein. The sample lists 350,000 or so distinct CDR3 sequences, approximately 8% occurring once. The TCR originated in a male donor with ankylosing spondylitis. The chain recombines TRBV3-1 with TRBJ1-5; TRBD1 matches at 10 bases. The sample consisted of blood, either unsorted or a sorted T cell fraction (not recorded which). The CDR3 protein is CASSSRDRGNQPQHF. CDR3 nucleotide sequence: TGTGCCAGCAGCTCCCGGGACAGGGGAAATCAGCCCCAGCATTTT.